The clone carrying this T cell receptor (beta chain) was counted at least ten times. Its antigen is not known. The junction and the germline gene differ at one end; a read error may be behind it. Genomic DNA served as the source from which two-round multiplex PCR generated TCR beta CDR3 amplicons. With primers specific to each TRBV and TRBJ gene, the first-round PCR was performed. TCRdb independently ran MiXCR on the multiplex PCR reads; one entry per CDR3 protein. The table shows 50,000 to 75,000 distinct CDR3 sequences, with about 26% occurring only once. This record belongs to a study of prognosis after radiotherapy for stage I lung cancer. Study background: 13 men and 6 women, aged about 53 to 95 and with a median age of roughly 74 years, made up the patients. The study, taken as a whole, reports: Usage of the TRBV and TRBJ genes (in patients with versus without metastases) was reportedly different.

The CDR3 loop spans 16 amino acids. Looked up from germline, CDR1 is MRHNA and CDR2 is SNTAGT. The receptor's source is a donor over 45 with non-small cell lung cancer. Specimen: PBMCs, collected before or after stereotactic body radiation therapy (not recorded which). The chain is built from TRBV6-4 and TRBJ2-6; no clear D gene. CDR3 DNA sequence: TGTGCCAGCAGTTACTCCGCCCAAACTGGGGCCAACGTCCTGACTTTC. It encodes CASSYSAQTGANVLTF.